This paragraph reports one TCR beta chain. Its matching antigen is unknown. A roughly 130-subject validation cohort, separate from the roughly 700-subject first cohort, supplied the donors. Generated by immunoSEQ multiplex PCR, the TCRdb table keeps only in-frame clones and is missing some. The sample contains approximately 270,000 clones, 90% of which appear only once. The record originates from a study of cytomegalovirus exposure and HLA in healthy donors. On the study more broadly: In a later analysis, it was reported that the 110 or so validation repertoires had been produced on the same platform as the 700 or so repertoires belonging to the first cohort. Study-wide points: According to a subsequent analysis, TCR clusters identified in the first cohort showed a tendency to co-occur across the 100 to 150 validation repertoires. Cytomegalovirus association was listed for around 170 TCR beta chains.

CDR3 length: 14 residues. Germline V gene data show CDR1 as MDHEN and CDR2 as SYDVKM. Trimming removed 6 bases from V and 2 bases from J, with 13 bases in between. Sequenced: PBMCs. V gene TRBV28 combines with J gene TRBJ1-1; no reliable D call. This receptor was taken from a woman aged 18-30 years in good health and CMV-seronegative. The CDR3 DNA is TGTGCCAGCAGAAATCGTCCAGAAAACACTGAAGCTTTCTTT. Protein sequence: CASRNRPENTEAFF. The entire variable domain, with the rest obtained from reference TRBV28 and TRBJ1-1, is as follows: DVKVTQSSRYLVKRTGEKVFLECVQDMDHENMFWYRQDPGLGLRLIYFSYDVKMKEKGDIPEGYSVSREKKERFSLILESASTNQTSMYLCASRNRPENTEAFFGQGTRLTVV.